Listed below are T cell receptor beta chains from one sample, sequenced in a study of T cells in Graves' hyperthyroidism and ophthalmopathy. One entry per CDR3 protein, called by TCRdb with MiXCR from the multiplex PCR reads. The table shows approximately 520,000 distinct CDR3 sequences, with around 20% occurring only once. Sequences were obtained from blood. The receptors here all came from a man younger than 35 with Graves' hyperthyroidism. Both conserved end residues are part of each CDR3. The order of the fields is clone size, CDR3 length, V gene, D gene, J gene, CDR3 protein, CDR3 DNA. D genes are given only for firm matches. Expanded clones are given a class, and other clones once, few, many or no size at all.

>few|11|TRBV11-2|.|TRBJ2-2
CASSGTGDLFF
TGTGCCAGCTCTGGAACCGGGGATCTGTTTTTT
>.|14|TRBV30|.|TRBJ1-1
CAGTGRTGNTEAFF
TGTGCCGGAACAGGGAGGACGGGGAACACTGAAGCTTTCTTT
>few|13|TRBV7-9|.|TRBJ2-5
CASEGGNQETQYF
TGTGCCTCTGAGGGAGGAAACCAAGAGACCCAGTACTTC
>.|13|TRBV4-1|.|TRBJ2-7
CASSRTLTSEQYF
TGCGCCAGCAGCCGGACTCTTACGTCCGAGCAGTACTTC
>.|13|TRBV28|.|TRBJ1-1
CASSLAPATEAFF
TGTGCCAGCAGTTTGGCCCCAGCCACTGAAGCTTTCTTT
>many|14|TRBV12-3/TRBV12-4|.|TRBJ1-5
CASKDRLGNQPQHF
TGTGCCAGCAAAGATAGGCTAGGTAATCAGCCCCAGCATTTT
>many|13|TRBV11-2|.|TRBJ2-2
CASSQGGIGELFF
TGTGCCAGCAGCCAGGGGGGAATCGGGGAGCTGTTTTTT
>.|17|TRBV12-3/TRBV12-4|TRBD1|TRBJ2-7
CASSFSGAGQGAYEQYF
TGTGCCAGCAGTTTTAGTGGTGCCGGACAGGGGGCTTACGAGCAGTACTTC
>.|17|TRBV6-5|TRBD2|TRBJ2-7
CASSYSLAGGGSDEQYF
TGTGCCAGCAGTTACTCCCTAGCGGGAGGAGGCAGTGACGAGCAGTACTTC
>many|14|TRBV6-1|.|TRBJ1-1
CASTETGMNTEAFF
TGTGCCAGCACCGAGACAGGAATGAACACTGAAGCTTTCTTT
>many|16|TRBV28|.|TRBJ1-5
CASSPSSRGSNQPQHF
TGTGCCAGCAGTCCTAGCAGCAGGGGAAGCAATCAGCCCCAGCATTTT
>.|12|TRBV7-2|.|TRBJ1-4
CASSGPNEKLFF
TGTGCCAGCTCGGGACCTAATGAAAAACTGTTTTTT
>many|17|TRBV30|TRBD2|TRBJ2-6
CAWSPRRGAPGANVLTF
TGTGCCTGGAGTCCACGGCGGGGGGCTCCCGGGGCCAACGTCCTGACTTTC
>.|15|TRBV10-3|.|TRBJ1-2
CAISESGQIHYGYTF
TGTGCCATCAGTGAGTCCGGACAGATCCACTATGGCTACACCTTC
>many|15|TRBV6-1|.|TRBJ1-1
CASSEAGGGFAEAFF
TGTGCCAGCAGTGAAGCGGGTGGGGGCTTTGCTGAAGCTTTCTTT
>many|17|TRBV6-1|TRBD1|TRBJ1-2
CASSARDRGFLNYGYTF
TGTGCCAGCAGTGCACGGGACAGGGGGTTTCTAAACTATGGCTACACCTTC
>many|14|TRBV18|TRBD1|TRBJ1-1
CASSHGQGGTEAFF
TGTGCCAGCTCACACGGCCAGGGGGGCACTGAAGCTTTCTTT
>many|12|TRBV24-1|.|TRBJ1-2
CATRDSLNGYTF
TGTGCCACCAGGGACTCTCTCAATGGCTACACCTTC
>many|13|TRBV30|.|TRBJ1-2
CASGRLPNYGYTF
TGTGCCTCGGGACGGCTCCCTAACTATGGCTACACCTTC
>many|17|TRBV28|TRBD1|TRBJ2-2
CASLNGPGTGNTGELFF
TGTGCCAGCCTCAACGGGCCAGGGACAGGGAACACCGGGGAGCTGTTTTTT
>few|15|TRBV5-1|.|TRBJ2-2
CASSPGWAETGELFF
TGCGCCAGCAGCCCCGGTTGGGCAGAAACCGGGGAGCTGTTTTTT
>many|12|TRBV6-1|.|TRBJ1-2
CASTGTIYSYTF
TGTGCCAGCACCGGGACCATCTATAGCTACACCTTC
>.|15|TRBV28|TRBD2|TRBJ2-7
CASSSGGGNVHEQYF
TGTGCCAGCAGCTCGGGGGGAGGGAATGTCCACGAGCAGTACTTC
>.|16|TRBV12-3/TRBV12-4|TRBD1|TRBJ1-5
CASSLSGQGDHQPQHF
TGTGCCAGCAGTTTATCCGGACAGGGGGATCATCAGCCCCAGCATTTT
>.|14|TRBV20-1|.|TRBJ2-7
CSARVGGVSYEQYF
TGCAGTGCTAGAGTTGGAGGGGTGAGCTACGAGCAGTACTTC
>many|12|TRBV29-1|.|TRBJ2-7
CSVSQGVGEQYF
TGCAGCGTCTCCCAGGGAGTGGGCGAGCAGTACTTC